The 22 T cell receptor beta chains below were found in one sample sequenced in a study of blood T cell repertoires in COVID-19. Measured with immunoSEQ multiplex PCR; TCRdb has only the in-frame clones, and not every one. The sample holds tens of thousands of clones, roughly 79% seen once. The sample taken for sequencing was peripheral blood. Receptors originate from an elderly woman with acute or convalescent COVID-19.

The chain employs TRBV7-6 and TRBJ2-7; D is unresolved. The CDR3 sequence is 13 residues long. CDR1 is SGHVS and CDR2 is FNYEAQ in the germline V gene. V was trimmed by 1 base and J by 4 bases, leaving 8 bases between them. The CDR3 spells CASSLGGNYEQYF. CDR3 nucleotide sequence: TGTGCCAGCAGCTTAGGAGGAAATTACGAGCAGTACTTC.

V is TRBV10-3 and J is TRBJ2-1; TRBD2 aligns across 8 bases. The CDR3 has 14 residues. The V segment lost 8 bases and the J segment 3 bases; nucleotides outside the gene matches: 6. Germline V gene data show CDR1 as ENHRY and CDR2 as SYGVKD. Here the CDR3 DNA reads TGTGCCATCGAGACGAGCGGGAGCTACAATGAGCAGTTCTTC. It yields the protein CAIETSGSYNEQFF.

This clone has just a few counts. The chain uses TRBV10-2 and TRBJ1-4; 9 positions match TRBD1. The CDR3 runs to 16 residues. The germline V gene has CDR1 WSHSY and CDR2 SAAADI. V was clipped by 2 bases and J by 3 bases; unmatched bases: 4. The CDR3 here is CASSERQGVSNEKLFF. Here the CDR3 DNA reads TGCGCCAGCAGTGAGAGACAGGGGGTTTCTAATGAAAAACTGTTTTTT.

Here the CDR3 reads CASSGGLSNQPQHF. The CDR3 DNA follows: TGTGCCAGCAGCGGGGGCTTGAGCAATCAGCCCCAGCATTTT. This sequence joins TRBV7-8 and TRBJ1-5; TRBD1 might be the D (6 bases). This CDR3 has 14 amino acids. The germline V and J ends were trimmed by 5 bases and 1 base, with 9 bases remaining between them. CDR1 and CDR2 from the germline V gene are SGHVS and FQNEAQ.

This clone was counted many times. The chain is built from TRBV7-8 and TRBJ1-6, with a weak D call TRBD1 (5 bases). V was trimmed by 5 bases and J by 14 bases, leaving 13 bases between them. The CDR3 runs 12 residues. Germline CDR1 SGHVS, CDR2 FQNEAQ. Here the CDR3 reads CASSLPPRALHF. The CDR3 nucleotides read TGTGCCAGCAGCCTCCCGCCCAGGGCCCTCCACTTT. The full variable domain, completed using reference TRBV7-8 and TRBJ1-6, is GAGVSQSPRYKVAKRGQDVALRCDPISGHVSLFWYQQALGQGPEFLTYFQNEAQLDKSGLPSDRFFAERPEGSVSTLKIQRTQQEDSAVYLCASSLPPRALHFGNGTRLTVT.

This clone has only one observation. J is TRBJ2-1 and V is TRBV10-2; 11 bases map to TRBD2. Losses at the gene ends were 6 bases for V and 7 bases for J; bases not matched to a gene: 2. The CDR3 is 13 amino acids. CDR1 is WSHSY and CDR2 is SAAADI in the germline V gene. CDR3 amino acids: CASRLAGANEQFF. CDR3 in DNA: TGCGCCAGCAGACTAGCGGGAGCGAATGAGCAGTTCTTC.

This clone was seen only a few times. V is TRBV5-6 and J is TRBJ2-3, with D tentatively TRBD2 (6 bases). Germline assignment: CDR1 SGHDT and CDR2 YYEEEE. The CDR3 sequence is 14 residues long. Trimming pared 1 base from V and 3 bases from J, leaving 9 bases between. This CDR3 reads CASSLWGRTDTQYF. The CDR3 DNA is TGTGCCAGCAGCTTGTGGGGGAGGACAGATACGCAGTATTTT. The whole variable domain, remainder taken from reference TRBV5-6 and TRBJ2-3, is DAGVTQSPTHLIKTRGQQVTLRCSPKSGHDTVSWYQQALGQGPQFIFQYYEEEERQRGNFPDRFSGHQFPNYSSELNVNALLLGDSALYLCASSLWGRTDTQYFGPGTRLTVL.

The rearrangement joins TRBV5-1 to TRBJ1-2; weak D call: TRBD1 (5 bases). The length of the CDR3 is 14 residues. The ends were cut back, 4 bases at V and 8 bases at J, with 18 bases in the middle. Germline CDR1 SGHRS, CDR2 YFSETQ. The DNA for the CDR3 is TGCGCCAGCAGCCCCTTAGGAGGGGTCGAAGGCTACACCTTC. Its translation: CASSPLGGVEGYTF. The variable domain in full, completed from reference TRBV5-1 and TRBJ1-2, reads KAGVTQTPRYLIKTRGQQVTLSCSPISGHRSVSWYQQTPGQGLQFLFEYFSETQRNKGNFPGRFSGRQFSNSRSEMNVSTLELGDSALYLCASSPLGGVEGYTFGSGTRLTVV.

This CDR3 reads CASSPLGLAGGNEQFF. CDR3 coding DNA: TGTGCCAGCAGCCCGTTGGGACTAGCGGGAGGGAATGAGCAGTTCTTC. This sequence joins TRBV4-2 and TRBJ2-1; 16 bases are a match to TRBD2. The V gene end was trimmed by 4 bases and the J gene end by 7 bases; junction bases not matched to a gene: 4. Germline V lookup: CDR1 LGHNA, CDR2 YNFKEQ. This CDR3 is 16 amino acids long.

V gene TRBV5-1 combines with J gene TRBJ2-5, with 9 bases that match TRBD1. Germline lookup yields CDR1 SGHRS and CDR2 YFSETQ. The V gene end was trimmed by 0 bases and the J gene end by 7 bases; junction bases not matched to a gene: 1. This CDR3 has 13 residues. The CDR3 sequence: CASSLETGGTQYF. CDR3 coding DNA: TGCGCCAGCAGCTTGGAGACAGGGGGGACCCAGTACTTC.

This clone has more than one count but fewer than ten. The chain recombines TRBV5-1 with TRBJ2-7; 11 nucleotides align to TRBD2. Trimming took 7 bases from V and 6 from J; bases not matched to a gene: 9. The V gene's germline CDR1 is SGHRS and CDR2 YFSETQ. CDR3 size: 14 residues. The CDR3 DNA follows: TGCGCCAGCCGAATGACTAGCGGGAATAGCGAGCAGTACTTC. Protein: CASRMTSGNSEQYF.

The chain employs TRBV7-9 and TRBJ1-5, with 7 bases matching TRBD1. Trimming cost V 0 bases and J 3 bases; bases outside gene matches: 2. The CDR3 runs 15 residues. Germline assignment: CDR1 SEHNR and CDR2 FQNEAQ (reference sequence). DNA of the CDR3: TGTGCCAGCAGCTTAGCAGGGGGCCCCAATCAGCCCCAGCATTTT. It codes for CASSLAGGPNQPQHF.

This clone was seen only a few times. The genes are TRBV19 and TRBJ1-2, with 7 bases matching TRBD1. The germline V gene has CDR1 LNHDA and CDR2 SQIVND (reference sequence). CDR3 length: 16 amino acids. J gave up 4 bases and V 5 bases, and 13 bases lay outside the gene matches. CDR3 nucleotides: TGTGCCAGTAGTCCTCAAACAGGGGAATACGGCTATGGCTACACCTTC. Translating it yields CASSPQTGEYGYGYTF.

This rearrangement joins TRBV2 to TRBJ2-7, with TRBD2 as a possible D gene (6 bases). This CDR3 spans 12 amino acids. CDR1 and CDR2 from the germline V gene are SNHLY and FYNNEI. The ends were cut back, 7 bases at V and 7 bases at J, with 14 bases in the middle. The DNA of the CDR3 is TGTGCCAGCAATAGGAGGGCGGGAGAGCAGTACTTC. Its translation is CASNRRAGEQYF.

This chain links TRBV25-1 with TRBJ1-1; D might be TRBD1 (5 bases). Trimming cost V 5 bases and J 7 bases, with 14 bases left between them. Looked up from germline, CDR1 is MGHDK and CDR2 is SYGVNS. This CDR3 is 13 amino acids long. CDR3: CASSQWGEGEAFF. CDR3 nucleotide sequence: TGTGCCAGCAGTCAATGGGGGGAAGGTGAAGCTTTCTTT. The whole variable domain, filled in from reference TRBV25-1 and TRBJ1-1, reads EADIYQTPRYLVIGTGKKITLECSQTMGHDKMYWYQQDPGMELHLIHYSYGVNSTEKGDLSSESTVSRIRTEHFPLTLESARPSHTSQYLCASSQWGEGEAFFGQGTRLTVV.

The V gene is TRBV27, the J gene TRBJ2-5, with 7 bases aligning to TRBD1. The V gene end was trimmed by 3 bases and the J gene end by 3 bases; junction bases not matched to a gene: 13. CDR1 and CDR2 (germline): MNHEY, SMNVEV (reference sequence). The CDR3 sequence is 17 residues long. CDR3 amino acids: CASSFSGTDKSKETQYF. CDR3 bases: TGTGCCAGCAGTTTCTCGGGGACAGATAAATCTAAAGAGACCCAGTACTTC.

The rearrangement links TRBV7-9 to TRBJ2-3; D not certain. The CDR3 extends over 16 amino acids. V was clipped by 2 bases and J by 2 bases, with 14 bases between them. From germline, CDR1 is SEHNR and CDR2 FQNEAQ (reference sequence). The CDR3 is CASSLNAASLTDTQYF. DNA of the CDR3: TGTGCCAGCAGCTTAAATGCGGCGTCTCTCACAGATACGCAGTATTTT.

V gene TRBV19 combines with J gene TRBJ1-3, with a possible D match to TRBD1 (6 bases). Germline V lookup: CDR1 LNHDA, CDR2 SQIVND (reference sequence). Trimming took off 5 bases at V and 4 bases at J, with 12 bases between the two ends. This CDR3 comprises 14 residues. The DNA for the CDR3 is TGTGCCAGTAGTCTCCCAGGGGAAGGAAACACCATATATTTT. Translation gives CASSLPGEGNTIYF.

The chain joins TRBV18 to TRBJ1-2, with D perhaps matching TRBD1 (6 bases). The CDR3 is 14 amino acids. CDR1 and CDR2 (germline): KGHSH, LQKENI. Between the trimmed V and J ends, which lost 2 bases and 8 bases, there was a span of 15 bases. The CDR3 DNA reads TGTGCCAGCTCACCAGAACAGGGTGCGTTCGGCTACACCTTC. Its translation: CASSPEQGAFGYTF.

V gene TRBV9 combines with J gene TRBJ1-4; D remains unclear. V was cut by 2 bases and J by 8 bases, with 13 bases left in between. CDR3 length: 14 residues. Germline-derived CDR1 and CDR2 are SGDLS and YYNGEE. CDR3 loop: CASSVSQSNEKLFF. DNA for the CDR3: TGTGCCAGCAGCGTTAGTCAATCGAACGAAAAACTGTTTTTT.

The V gene is TRBV7-2, the J gene TRBJ2-7; no firm D call. The germline V and J ends were trimmed by 1 base and 7 bases, with 8 bases remaining between them. Germline assignment: CDR1 SGHTA and CDR2 FQGNSA. The CDR3 has 12 residues. The chain's CDR3 is CASSLGAREQYF. For the CDR3, the DNA is TGTGCCAGCAGCTTAGGCGCGAGGGAGCAGTACTTC.

V gene TRBV27 combines with J gene TRBJ1-2; tentative D call: TRBD1 (5 bases). The CDR3 extends over 17 amino acids. Germline values: CDR1 MNHEY, CDR2 SMNVEV (reference sequence). V lost 8 bases to trimming and J lost 8 bases, with 30 bases between them. The DNA of the CDR3 is TGTGCCAGCTGTGTAAGCCCAGGCGAAGGGGCCATCGGAGGCTACACCTTC. Its translation: CASCVSPGEGAIGGYTF.